Sequencing of this TCR beta chain was carried out in a study of Graves' ophthalmopathy and Graves' hyperthyroidism. Study-wide context: Stable hyperthyroid donors showed no ophthalmopathy during 18 months follow-up. Study-level findings and limits: A roughly 76% specificity and just under 90% sensitivity were achieved by a 13-signature model that separated ophthalmopathy from stable hyperthyroidism. Blood also carried most expanded thyroid clonotypes exceeding 0.001 frequency.

Newly diagnosed, the hyperthyroidism patients had under 2 months' duration and were aged 18 to 65. This clonotype showed up just a few times. Its antigen is undetermined. This may be a read error: a much more frequent sequence differs by one nucleotide. For repertoire sequencing, the TCR beta CDR3 regions were amplified from RNA transcripts. First-round RT-PCR with HTBI primers preceded a second-round multiplex PCR. TCRdb re-called the multiplex PCR reads through MiXCR, storing one row per CDR3 protein. The repertoire holds about 600,000 distinct CDR3 sequences, roughly 40% seen once, with 3.5% to 4.5% in the top ten. Germline lookup yields CDR1 SGHNT and CDR2 YYREEE (reference sequence). There are 16 residues in the CDR3. V lost 4 bases, J lost 7 bases, and 9 bases stayed unmatched.

The V call is TRBV5-4, the J call TRBJ1-6; 9 bases are shared with TRBD1. Sequencing input: peripheral blood or thyroid tissue (not recorded which). The receptor's source is an adult man with Graves' hyperthyroidism. The CDR3 here is CASSQDRGRGNSPLHF. The CDR3 coding sequence is TGTGCCAGCAGCCAGGACAGGGGTCGAGGGAATTCACCCCTCCACTTT.